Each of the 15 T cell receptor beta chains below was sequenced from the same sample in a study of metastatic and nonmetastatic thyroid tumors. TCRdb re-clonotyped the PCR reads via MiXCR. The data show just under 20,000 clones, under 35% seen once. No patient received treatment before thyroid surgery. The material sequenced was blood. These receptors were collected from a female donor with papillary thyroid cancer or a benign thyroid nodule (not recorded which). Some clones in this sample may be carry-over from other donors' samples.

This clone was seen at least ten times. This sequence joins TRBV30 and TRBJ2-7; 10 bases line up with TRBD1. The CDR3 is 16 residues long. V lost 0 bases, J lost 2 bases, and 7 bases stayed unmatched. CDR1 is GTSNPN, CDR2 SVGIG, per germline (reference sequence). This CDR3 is CAWSVRDRGIPYEQYF. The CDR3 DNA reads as TGTGCCTGGAGTGTAAGGGACAGGGGTATTCCCTACGAGCAGTACTTC.

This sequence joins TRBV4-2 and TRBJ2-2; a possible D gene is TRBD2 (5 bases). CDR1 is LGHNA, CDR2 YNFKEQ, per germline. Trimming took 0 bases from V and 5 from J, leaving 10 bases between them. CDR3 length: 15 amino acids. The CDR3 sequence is CASSQDLARTGELFF. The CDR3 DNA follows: TGTGCCAGCAGCCAAGATCTAGCAAGGACCGGGGAGCTGTTTTTT.

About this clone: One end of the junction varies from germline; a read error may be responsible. This CDR3 reads CSVDRAMKTEAFF. The CDR3 region has the DNA TGCAGCGTGGACAGGGCAATGAAAACTGAAGCTTTCTTT. V gene TRBV29-1 combines with J gene TRBJ1-1, with 8 bases that match TRBD1. CDR3 size: 13 residues. Germline V gene data show CDR1 as SQVTM and CDR2 as ANQGSEA.

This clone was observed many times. The CDR3 bases are TGTGCCAGCAGCCAAGACCACAGCGTAGTCTATGGCTACACCTTC. As protein: CASSQDHSVVYGYTF. This chain uses TRBV3-1 with TRBJ1-2; no clear D gene. V was trimmed by 0 bases and J by 4 bases, leaving 12 bases between them. CDR1 is LGHDT, CDR2 YNNKEL, per germline (reference sequence). The CDR3 totals 15 residues.

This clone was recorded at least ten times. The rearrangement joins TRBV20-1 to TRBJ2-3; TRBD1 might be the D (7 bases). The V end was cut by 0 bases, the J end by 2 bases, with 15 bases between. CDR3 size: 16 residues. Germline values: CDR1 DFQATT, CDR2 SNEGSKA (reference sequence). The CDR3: CSARDGTRGDTDTQYF. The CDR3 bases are TGCAGTGCTAGAGATGGGACCAGGGGGGACACAGATACGCAGTATTTT.

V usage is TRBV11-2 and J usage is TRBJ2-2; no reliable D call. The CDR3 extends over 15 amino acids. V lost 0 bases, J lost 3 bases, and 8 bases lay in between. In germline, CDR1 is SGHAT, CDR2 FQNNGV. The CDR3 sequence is CASSLDLADTGELFF. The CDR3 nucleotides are TGTGCCAGCAGCTTAGATCTGGCCGACACCGGGGAGCTGTTTTTT.

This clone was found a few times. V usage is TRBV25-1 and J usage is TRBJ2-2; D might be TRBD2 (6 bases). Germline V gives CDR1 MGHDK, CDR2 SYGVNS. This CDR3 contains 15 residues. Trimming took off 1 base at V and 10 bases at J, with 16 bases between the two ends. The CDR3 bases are TGTGCCAGCAGTGAATTAAGGAGGGAGGCCGAGGAGCTGTTTTTT. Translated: CASSELRREAEELFF.

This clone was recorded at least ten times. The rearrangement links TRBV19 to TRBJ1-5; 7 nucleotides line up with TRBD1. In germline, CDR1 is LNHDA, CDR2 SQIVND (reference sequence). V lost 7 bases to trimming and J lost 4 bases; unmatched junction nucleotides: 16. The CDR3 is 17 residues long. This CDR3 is CASNPGTANRGNQPQHF. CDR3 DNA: TGTGCCAGTAACCCCGGGACAGCGAATAGAGGGAATCAGCCCCAGCATTTT. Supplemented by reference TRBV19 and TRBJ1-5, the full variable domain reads DGGITQSPKYLFRKEGQNVTLSCEQNLNHDAMYWYRQDPGQGLRLIYYSQIVNDFQKGDIAEGYSVSREKKESFPLTVTSAQKNPTAFYLCASNPGTANRGNQPQHFGDGTRLSIL.

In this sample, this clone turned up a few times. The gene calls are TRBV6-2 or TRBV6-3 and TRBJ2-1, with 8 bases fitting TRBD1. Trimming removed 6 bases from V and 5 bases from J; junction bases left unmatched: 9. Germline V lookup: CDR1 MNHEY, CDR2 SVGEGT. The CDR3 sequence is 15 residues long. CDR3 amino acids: CASRISGDRNNEQFF. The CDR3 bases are TGTGCCAGCAGAATCAGTGGGGACAGGAACAATGAGCAGTTCTTC.

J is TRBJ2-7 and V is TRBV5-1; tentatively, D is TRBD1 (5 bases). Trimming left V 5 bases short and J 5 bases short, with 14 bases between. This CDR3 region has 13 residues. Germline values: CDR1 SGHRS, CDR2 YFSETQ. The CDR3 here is CASSISGFNEQYF. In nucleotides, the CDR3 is TGCGCCAGCAGTATATCAGGGTTCAACGAGCAGTACTTC.

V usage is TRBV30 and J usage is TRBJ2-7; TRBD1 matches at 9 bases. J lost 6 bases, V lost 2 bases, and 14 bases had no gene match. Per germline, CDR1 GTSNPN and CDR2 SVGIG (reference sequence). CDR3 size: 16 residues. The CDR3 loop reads CAWSRHGQGPLGEQYF. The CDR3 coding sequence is TGTGCCTGGAGTCGGCATGGACAGGGGCCCCTTGGCGAGCAGTACTTC.

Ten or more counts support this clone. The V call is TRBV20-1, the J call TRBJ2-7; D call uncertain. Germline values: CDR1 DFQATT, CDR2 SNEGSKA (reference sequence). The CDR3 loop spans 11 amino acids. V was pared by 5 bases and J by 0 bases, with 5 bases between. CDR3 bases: TGCAGTGCTGGGGACTCCTACGAGCAGTACTTC. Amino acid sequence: CSAGDSYEQYF.

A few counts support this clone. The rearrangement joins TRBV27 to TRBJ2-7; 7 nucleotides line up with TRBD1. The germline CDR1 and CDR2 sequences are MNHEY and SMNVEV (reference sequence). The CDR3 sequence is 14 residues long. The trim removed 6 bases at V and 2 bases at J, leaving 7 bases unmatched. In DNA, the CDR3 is TGTGCCAGCAGCCGACAGGGTAATCCCTACGAGCAGTACTTC. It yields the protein CASSRQGNPYEQYF.

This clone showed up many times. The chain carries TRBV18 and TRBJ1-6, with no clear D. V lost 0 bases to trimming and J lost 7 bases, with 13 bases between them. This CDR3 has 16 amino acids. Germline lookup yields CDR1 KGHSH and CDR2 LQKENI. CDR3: CASSPPELGGNSPLHF. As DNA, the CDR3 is TGTGCCAGCTCACCACCGGAGCTGGGAGGAAATTCACCCCTCCACTTT.

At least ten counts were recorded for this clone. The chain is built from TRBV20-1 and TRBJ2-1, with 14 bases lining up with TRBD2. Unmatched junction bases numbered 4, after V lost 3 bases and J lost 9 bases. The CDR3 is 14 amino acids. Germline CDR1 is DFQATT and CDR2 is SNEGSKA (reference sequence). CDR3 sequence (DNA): TGCAGTGCTAGGGGACTAGCGGGAGAAGTTGAGCAGTTCTTC. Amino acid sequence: CSARGLAGEVEQFF.